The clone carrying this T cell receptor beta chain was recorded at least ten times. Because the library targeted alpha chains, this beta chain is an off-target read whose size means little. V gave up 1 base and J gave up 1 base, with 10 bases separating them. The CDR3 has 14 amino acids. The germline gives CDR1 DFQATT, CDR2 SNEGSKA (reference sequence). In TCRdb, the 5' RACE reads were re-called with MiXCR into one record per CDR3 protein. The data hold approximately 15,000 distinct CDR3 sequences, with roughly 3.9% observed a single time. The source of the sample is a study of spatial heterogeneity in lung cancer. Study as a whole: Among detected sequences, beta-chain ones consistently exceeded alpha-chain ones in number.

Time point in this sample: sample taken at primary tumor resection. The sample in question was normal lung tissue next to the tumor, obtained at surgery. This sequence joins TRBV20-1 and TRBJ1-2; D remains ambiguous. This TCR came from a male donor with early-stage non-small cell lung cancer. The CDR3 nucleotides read TGCAGTGCTAGAGTTGCGGGAATTAACTATGGCTACACCTTC. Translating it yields CSARVAGINYGYTF.